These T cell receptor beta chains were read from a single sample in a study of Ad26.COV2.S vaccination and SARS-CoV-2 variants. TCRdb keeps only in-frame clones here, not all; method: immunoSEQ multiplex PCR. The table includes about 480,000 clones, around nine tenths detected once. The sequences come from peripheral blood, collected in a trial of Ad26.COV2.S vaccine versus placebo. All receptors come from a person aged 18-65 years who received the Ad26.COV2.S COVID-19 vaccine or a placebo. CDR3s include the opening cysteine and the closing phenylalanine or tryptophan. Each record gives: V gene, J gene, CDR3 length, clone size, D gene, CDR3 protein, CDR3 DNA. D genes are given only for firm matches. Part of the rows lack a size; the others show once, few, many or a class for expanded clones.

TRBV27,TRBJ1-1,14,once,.,CASSPWTVNTEAFF,TGTGCCAGCAGTCCCTGGACAGTGAACACTGAAGCTTTCTTT
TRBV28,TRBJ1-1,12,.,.,CAIAEGYTEAFF,TGTGCCATCGCGGAGGGGTACACTGAAGCTTTCTTT
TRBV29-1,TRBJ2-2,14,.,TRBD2,CSVGLAGGTGELFF,TGCAGCGTCGGGCTAGCGGGGGGGACCGGGGAGCTGTTTTTT
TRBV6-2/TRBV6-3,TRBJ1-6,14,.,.,CASSYGGSNSPLHF,TGTGCCAGCAGTTACGGCGGAAGTAATTCACCCCTCCACTTT
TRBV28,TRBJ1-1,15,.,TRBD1,CASSFPPTQGASAFF,TGTGCCAGCAGTTTCCCTCCCACGCAGGGGGCATCTGCTTTCTTT
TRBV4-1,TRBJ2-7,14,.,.,CASSQEEGAYEQYF,TGCGCCAGCAGCCAAGAGGAGGGGGCATACGAGCAGTACTTC
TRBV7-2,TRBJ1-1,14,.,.,CASSLYDQLSGAFF,TGTGCCAGCAGCTTATACGATCAACTCTCGGGAGCTTTCTTT
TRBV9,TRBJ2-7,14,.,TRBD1,CASSVWDRPYEQYF,TGTGCCAGCAGCGTATGGGACAGGCCCTACGAGCAGTACTTC
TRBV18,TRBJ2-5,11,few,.,CASSPQETQYF,TGTGCCAGCTCACCCCAAGAGACCCAGTACTTC
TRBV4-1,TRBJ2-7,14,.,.,CASSQEQNSYEQYF,TGCGCCAGCAGCCAGGAACAGAACTCCTACGAGCAGTACTTC
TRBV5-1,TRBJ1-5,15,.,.,CASSLDLYSNQPQHF,TGCGCCAGCAGCTTAGATCTTTATAGCAATCAGCCCCAGCATTTT
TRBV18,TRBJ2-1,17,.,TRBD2,CASSPLPGTSGYNEQFF,TGTGCCAGCTCACCACTACCCGGGACTAGCGGATACAATGAGCAGTTCTTC
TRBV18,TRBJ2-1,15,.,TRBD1,CASSPQTGQINEQFF,TGTGCCAGCTCACCACAGACGGGACAGATAAATGAGCAGTTCTTC
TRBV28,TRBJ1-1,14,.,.,CASISGGGNTEAFF,TGTGCCAGCATCTCCGGAGGGGGGAACACTGAAGCTTTCTTT
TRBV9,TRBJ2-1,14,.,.,CASSVGGSNNEQFF,TGTGCCAGCAGCGTAGGGGGATCCAACAATGAGCAGTTCTTC
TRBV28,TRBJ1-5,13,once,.,CASSPRLNQPQHF,TGTGCCAGCAGTCCCAGACTAAATCAGCCCCAGCATTTT
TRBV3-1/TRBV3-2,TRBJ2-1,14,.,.,CASSQVPGDSEQFF,TGTGCCAGCAGCCAAGTCCCCGGGGATAGTGAGCAGTTCTTC
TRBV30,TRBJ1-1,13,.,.,CAWSVGMNTEAFF,TGTGCCTGGAGTGTTGGGATGAACACTGAAGCTTTCTTT
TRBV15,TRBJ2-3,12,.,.,CATSRVEDTQYF,TGTGCCACCAGCAGAGTTGAAGATACGCAGTATTTT
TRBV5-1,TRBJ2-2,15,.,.,CASSIRGWNTGELFF,TGCGCCAGCAGTATCAGGGGTTGGAACACCGGGGAGCTGTTTTTT
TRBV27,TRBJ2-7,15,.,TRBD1,CASTYFGQGAYEQYF,TGTGCCAGCACCTATTTCGGACAGGGGGCCTACGAGCAGTACTTC
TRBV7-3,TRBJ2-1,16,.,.,CASSLMGSIPYNEQFF,TGTGCCAGCAGCTTAATGGGGAGTATCCCCTACAATGAGCAGTTCTTC
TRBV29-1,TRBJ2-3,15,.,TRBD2,CSVGELAGAGDTQYF,TGCAGCGTTGGGGAGCTAGCGGGAGCGGGAGATACGCAGTATTTT
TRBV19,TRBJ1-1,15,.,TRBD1,CASTPGGARMTEAFF,TGTGCCAGCACCCCAGGGGGCGCCCGTATGACTGAAGCTTTCTTT
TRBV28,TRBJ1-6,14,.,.,CASSLEPYNSPLHF,TGTGCCAGCAGTCTAGAGCCCTATAATTCACCCCTCCACTTT
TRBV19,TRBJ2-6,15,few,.,CASSTPIGGANVLTF,TGTGCCAGTAGTACCCCTATTGGTGGGGCCAACGTCCTGACTTTC
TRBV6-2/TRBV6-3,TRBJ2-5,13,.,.,CASSYSFRETQYF,TGTGCCAGCAGTTACTCGTTTAGAGAGACCCAGTACTTC
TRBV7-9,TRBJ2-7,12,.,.,CASSIGQYEQYF,TGTGCCAGCAGCATCGGACAGTACGAGCAGTACTTC